This is a list of T cell receptor beta chains from one sample in a study of T cells in Graves' hyperthyroidism and ophthalmopathy. TCRdb re-called the multiplex PCR reads with MiXCR, one entry per CDR3 protein. The sample includes about 690,000 distinct CDR3 sequences, roughly a sixth seen only once; the top ten take about 14%. Sequenced: blood. Receptor source: a man aged 50-60 years with Graves' hyperthyroidism. The CDR3 runs from the conserved cysteine through the conserved F or W. A D gene is named only where the DNA matches it firmly. Not every row has a clone size; where given, it reads once, few, many or a size class.

clone size,V gene,J gene,CDR3 length,D gene,CDR3 protein,CDR3 DNA
NA,TRBV11-2,TRBJ2-2,16,NA,CASSPRLGIGAGELFF,TGTGCCAGCAGCCCCAGGTTGGGGATCGGCGCCGGGGAGCTGTTTTTT
many,TRBV29-1,TRBJ2-3,13,NA,CSVGVGGADTQYF,TGCAGCGTTGGGGTAGGGGGAGCAGATACGCAGTATTTT
NA,TRBV10-3,TRBJ2-2,15,NA,CAIRSPGENTGELFF,TGTGCCATCAGATCCCCAGGGGAGAACACCGGGGAGCTGTTTTTT
NA,TRBV30,TRBJ1-5,17,TRBD1,CAWSLTGGQDFYQPQHF,TGTGCCTGGAGCTTGACAGGGGGTCAGGACTTTTATCAGCCCCAGCATTTT
few,TRBV6-2/TRBV6-3,TRBJ2-7,16,TRBD2,CASTTSGRTNMGGQYF,TGTGCCAGCACGACTAGCGGGAGAACCAATATGGGCGGGCAGTACTTC
NA,TRBV28,TRBJ2-7,14,TRBD1,CASSTRHRGHEQYF,TGTGCCAGCAGTACCCGGCACAGGGGTCACGAGCAGTACTTC
NA,TRBV28,TRBJ2-2,15,NA,CASSFDYGDLGELFF,TGTGCCAGCAGTTTTGATTATGGGGACCTCGGGGAGCTGTTTTTT
few,TRBV20-1,TRBJ2-7,16,TRBD2,CSAGLAGGLSSYEQYF,TGCAGTGCTGGACTAGCGGGAGGGCTTAGCTCCTACGAGCAGTACTTC
few,TRBV5-1,TRBJ2-5,15,TRBD1,CANSLVGQDQETQYF,TGCGCCAACAGCTTGGTGGGACAGGATCAAGAGACCCAGTACTTC
NA,TRBV5-6,TRBJ2-5,16,TRBD2,CASSLLGRLAGETQYF,TGTGCCAGCAGCTTGTTGGGGAGACTAGCGGGAGAGACCCAGTACTTC
many,TRBV28,TRBJ2-1,17,TRBD1,CASSSPKDRAGYFRQFF,TGTGCCAGCAGTTCCCCGAAGGACAGGGCTGGGTATTTTCGGCAGTTCTTC
few,TRBV29-1,TRBJ2-7,11,TRBD2,CSVAPGGEQYF,TGCAGCGTCGCCCCGGGAGGCGAGCAGTACTTC